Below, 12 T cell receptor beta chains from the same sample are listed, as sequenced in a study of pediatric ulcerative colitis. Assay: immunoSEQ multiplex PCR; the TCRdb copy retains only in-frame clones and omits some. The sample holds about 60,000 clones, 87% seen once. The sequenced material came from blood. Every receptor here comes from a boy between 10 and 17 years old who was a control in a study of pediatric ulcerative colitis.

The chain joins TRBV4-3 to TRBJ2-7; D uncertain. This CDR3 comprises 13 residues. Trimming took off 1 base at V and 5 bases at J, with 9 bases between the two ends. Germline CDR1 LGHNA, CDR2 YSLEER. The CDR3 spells CASSQVMLNEQYF. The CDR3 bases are TGCGCCAGCAGCCAAGTTATGCTTAACGAGCAGTACTTC.

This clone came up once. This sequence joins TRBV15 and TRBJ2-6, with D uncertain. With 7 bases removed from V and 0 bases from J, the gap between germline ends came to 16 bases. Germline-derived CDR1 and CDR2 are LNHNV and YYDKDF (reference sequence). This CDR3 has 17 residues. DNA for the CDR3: TGTGCCACCACCAAACTGACCGGCGACTCTGGGGCCAACGTCCTGACTTTC. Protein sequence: CATTKLTGDSGANVLTF.

DNA of the CDR3: TGCGCCAGCAGTCAATCGATTCAGGGGGTGGGACAACAATCGACTGAAGCTTTCTTT. It translates to CASSQSIQGVGQQSTEAFF. The chain links TRBV23-1 to TRBJ1-1; TRBD1 matches 7 bases. TRBV23-1 is noted as an ORF with a role that remains uncertain. V trimming: 0 bases; J trimming: 5 bases; junction bases outside the gene matches: 18. The length of the CDR3 is 19 residues.

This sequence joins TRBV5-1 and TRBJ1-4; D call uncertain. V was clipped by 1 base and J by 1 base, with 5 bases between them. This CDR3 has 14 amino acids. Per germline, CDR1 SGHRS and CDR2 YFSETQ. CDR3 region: CASSLSRTNEKLFF. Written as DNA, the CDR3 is TGCGCCAGCAGCTTGTCCAGAACTAATGAAAAACTGTTTTTT.

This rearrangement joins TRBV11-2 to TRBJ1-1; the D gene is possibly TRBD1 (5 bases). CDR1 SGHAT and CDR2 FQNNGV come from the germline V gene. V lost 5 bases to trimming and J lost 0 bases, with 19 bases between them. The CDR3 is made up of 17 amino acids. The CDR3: CASSLQGVRRVNTEAFF. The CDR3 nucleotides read TGTGCCAGCAGCCTACAAGGGGTCAGGCGGGTGAACACTGAAGCTTTCTTT.

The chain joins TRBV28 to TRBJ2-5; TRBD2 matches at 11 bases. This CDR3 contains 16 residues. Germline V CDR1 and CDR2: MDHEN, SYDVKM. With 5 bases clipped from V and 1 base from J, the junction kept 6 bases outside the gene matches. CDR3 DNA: TGTGCCAGCAGTGGAGGACTAGCGGGCTTCCAAGAGACCCAGTACTTC. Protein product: CASSGGLAGFQETQYF.

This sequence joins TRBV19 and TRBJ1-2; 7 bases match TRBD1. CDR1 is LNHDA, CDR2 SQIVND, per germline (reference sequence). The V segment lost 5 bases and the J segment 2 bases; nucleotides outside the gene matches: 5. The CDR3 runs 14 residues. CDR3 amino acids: CASSSRGSNYGYTF. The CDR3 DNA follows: TGTGCCAGTAGTTCCAGGGGGTCCAACTATGGCTACACCTTC.

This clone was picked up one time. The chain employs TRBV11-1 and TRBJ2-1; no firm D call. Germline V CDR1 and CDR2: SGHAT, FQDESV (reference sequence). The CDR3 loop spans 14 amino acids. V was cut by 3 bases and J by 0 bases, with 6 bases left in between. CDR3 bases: TGTGCCAGCAGCTTGCGGCCCTCCTACAATGAGCAGTTCTTC. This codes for CASSLRPSYNEQFF.

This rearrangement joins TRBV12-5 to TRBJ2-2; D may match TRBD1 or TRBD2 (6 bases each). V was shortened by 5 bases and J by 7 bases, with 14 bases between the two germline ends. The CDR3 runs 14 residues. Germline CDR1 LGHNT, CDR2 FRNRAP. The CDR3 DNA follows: TGTGCTAGTGGTCCCGGGGGCATGGGCGGGGAGCTGTTTTTT. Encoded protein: CASGPGGMGGELFF.

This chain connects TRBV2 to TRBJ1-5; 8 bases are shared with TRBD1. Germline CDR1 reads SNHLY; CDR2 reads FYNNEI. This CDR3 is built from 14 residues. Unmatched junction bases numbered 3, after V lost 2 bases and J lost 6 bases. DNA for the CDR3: TGTGCCAGCAGTGAAAGGCAGGGGGCTCAGCCCCAGCATTTT. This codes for CASSERQGAQPQHF.

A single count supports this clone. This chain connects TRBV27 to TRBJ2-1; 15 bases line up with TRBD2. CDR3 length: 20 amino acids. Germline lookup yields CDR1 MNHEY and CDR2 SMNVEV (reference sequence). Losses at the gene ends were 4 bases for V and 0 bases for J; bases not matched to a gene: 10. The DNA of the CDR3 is TGTGCCAGCAGTTCTCCGGGACTAGCGGGAGGATCGAGCTCCTACAATGAGCAGTTCTTC. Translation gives CASSSPGLAGGSSSYNEQFF.

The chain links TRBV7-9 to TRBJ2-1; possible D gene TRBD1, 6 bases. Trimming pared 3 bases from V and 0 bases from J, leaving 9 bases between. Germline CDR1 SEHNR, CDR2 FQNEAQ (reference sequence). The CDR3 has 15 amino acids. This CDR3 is CASSLVRGSYNEQFF. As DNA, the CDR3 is TGTGCCAGCAGCTTGGTCAGGGGCTCCTACAATGAGCAGTTCTTC.